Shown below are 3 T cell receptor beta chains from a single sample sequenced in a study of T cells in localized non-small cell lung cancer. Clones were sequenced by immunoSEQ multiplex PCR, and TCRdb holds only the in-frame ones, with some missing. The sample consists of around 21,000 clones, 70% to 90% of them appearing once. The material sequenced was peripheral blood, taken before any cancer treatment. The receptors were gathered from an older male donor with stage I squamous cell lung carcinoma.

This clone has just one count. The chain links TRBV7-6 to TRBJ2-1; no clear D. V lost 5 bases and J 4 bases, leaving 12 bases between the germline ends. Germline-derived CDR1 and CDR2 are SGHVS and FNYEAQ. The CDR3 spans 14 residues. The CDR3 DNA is TGTGCCAGCAGCGCCGGACCGGTTTACAATGAGCAGTTCTTC. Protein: CASSAGPVYNEQFF.

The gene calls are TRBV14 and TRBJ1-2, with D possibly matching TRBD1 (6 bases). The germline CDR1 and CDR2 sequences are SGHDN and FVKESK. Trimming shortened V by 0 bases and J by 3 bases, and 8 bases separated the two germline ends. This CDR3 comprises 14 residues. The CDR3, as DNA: TGTGCCAGCAGCCAAGATAGGGGGGACTATGGCTACACCTTC. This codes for CASSQDRGDYGYTF.

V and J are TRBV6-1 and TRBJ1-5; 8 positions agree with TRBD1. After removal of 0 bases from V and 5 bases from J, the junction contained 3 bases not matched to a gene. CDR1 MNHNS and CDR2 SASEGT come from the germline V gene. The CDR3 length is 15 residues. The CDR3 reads CASSEAGQGYQPQHF. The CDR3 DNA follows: TGTGCCAGCAGTGAAGCAGGACAGGGCTATCAGCCCCAGCATTTT.